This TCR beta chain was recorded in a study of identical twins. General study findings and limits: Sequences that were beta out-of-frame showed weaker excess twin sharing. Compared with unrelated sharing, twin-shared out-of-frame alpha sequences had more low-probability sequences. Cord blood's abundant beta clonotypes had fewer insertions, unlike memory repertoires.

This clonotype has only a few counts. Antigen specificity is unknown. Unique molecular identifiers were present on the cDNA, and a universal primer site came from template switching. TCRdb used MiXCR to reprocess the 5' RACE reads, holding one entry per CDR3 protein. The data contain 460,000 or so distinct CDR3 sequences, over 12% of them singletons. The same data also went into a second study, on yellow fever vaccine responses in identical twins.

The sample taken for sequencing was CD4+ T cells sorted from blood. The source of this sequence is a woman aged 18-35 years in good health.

CDR3 DNA: TGCGCCAGCAGCCTACGGGAAGTCGATACGCAGTATTTT. It translates to CASSLREVDTQYF. The chain links TRBV4-3 to TRBJ2-3, with D possibly being TRBD2 (5 bases). Germline CDR1 is LGHNA and CDR2 is YSLEER. The CDR3 has 13 amino acids. The V and J ends lost 4 bases and 6 bases respectively, with 11 bases between them.